Presented here are 14 T cell receptor beta chains from one specimen sequenced in a study of blood T cell repertoires in COVID-19. Libraries were prepared by immunoSEQ multiplex PCR; TCRdb keeps only in-frame clonotypes and omits some of them. The data show roughly 81,000 clones, with around 85% seen just once and just over 8% held by the top ten. The source material was peripheral blood. These receptors came from a man aged 25-45 years with acute or convalescent COVID-19.

The chain employs TRBV12-3 or TRBV12-4 and TRBJ2-4; TRBD1 might be the D (5 bases). Between the trimmed V and J ends, which lost 2 bases and 7 bases, there was a span of 9 bases. This CDR3 region has 13 residues. The CDR3 reads CASSLQGSNIQYF. In nucleotides, the CDR3 is TGTGCCAGCAGTTTACAGGGTTCGAACATTCAGTACTTC.

This rearrangement joins TRBV6-1 to TRBJ2-4; 7 positions agree with TRBD1. The J segment lost 5 bases and the V segment lost 2 bases, leaving 0 bases of the junction unmatched. CDR1 and CDR2 from the germline V gene are MNHNS and SASEGT. The CDR3 sequence is 13 residues long. The chain's CDR3 is CASSETGENIQYF. For the CDR3, the DNA is TGTGCCAGCAGTGAAACAGGGGAAAACATTCAGTACTTC.

V is TRBV6-1 and J is TRBJ1-5; D is uncertain. This CDR3 spans 15 amino acids. V lost 1 base to trimming and J lost 2 bases, with 9 bases between them. Germline assignment: CDR1 MNHNS and CDR2 SASEGT. The CDR3 DNA is TGTGCCAGCAGTGAAGGGGCAACGGGCAATCAGCCCCAGCATTTT. Translated: CASSEGATGNQPQHF.

The chain recombines TRBV10-1 with TRBJ2-2, with D perhaps matching TRBD2 (5 bases). There are 16 residues in the CDR3. Germline values: CDR1 WNHNN, CDR2 SYGVQD (reference sequence). V lost 3 bases and J lost 0, with 11 bases in between. In nucleotides, the CDR3 is TGCGCCAGCAGTGATTTGGGGAGAACGAACACCGGGGAGCTGTTTTTT. Translated, it gives CASSDLGRTNTGELFF.

This clone appeared a few times. The chain uses TRBV4-2 and TRBJ1-4, with 7 bases matching TRBD1. The CDR3 is 15 residues long. With V trimmed by 5 bases and J by 4 bases, 7 bases remained unmatched. The germline V gene has CDR1 LGHNA and CDR2 YNFKEQ. The CDR3 is CASSWQGGNNEKLFF. The CDR3 nucleotides are TGTGCCAGCAGCTGGCAGGGGGGAAATAATGAAAAACTGTTTTTT.

The gene calls are TRBV3-1 (or the pseudogene TRBV3-2) and TRBJ2-2, with D maybe TRBD1 (6 bases). There are 14 residues in the CDR3. V lost 9 bases, J lost 0 bases, and 11 bases lay in between. In germline, CDR1 is LGHDT, CDR2 YNNKEL (reference sequence). The CDR3 DNA reads TGTGCCAGTACGGGACACCCGAACACCGGGGAGCTGTTTTTT. It yields the protein CASTGHPNTGELFF.

The chain carries TRBV28 and TRBJ2-7, with 7 bases that match TRBD1. The length of the CDR3 is 15 residues. The V gene's germline CDR1 is MDHEN and CDR2 SYDVKM. With 3 bases clipped from V and 3 bases from J, the junction kept 8 bases outside the gene matches. The CDR3 protein is CASSFNRDRHYEQYF. The CDR3, as DNA: TGTGCCAGCAGTTTCAACCGGGACAGACACTACGAGCAGTACTTC.

This chain joins TRBV10-3 and TRBJ2-2; 11 nucleotides line up with TRBD1. The CDR3 runs to 17 residues. The germline CDR1 and CDR2 sequences are ENHRY and SYGVKD. J gave up 3 bases and V 6 bases, and 9 bases lay outside the gene matches. CDR3 coding DNA: TGTGCCATCAGGGCCAGGACAGGGGGCAAGGACACCGGGGAGCTGTTTTTT. Amino acids: CAIRARTGGKDTGELFF.

The DNA of the CDR3 is TGCGCCAGCAGCAAAACCGGGACAGGGAACGAGCAGTACTTC. This codes for CASSKTGTGNEQYF. The J gene is TRBJ2-7, the V gene TRBV5-1, with 9 bases lining up with TRBD1. The CDR3 totals 14 residues. Germline values: CDR1 SGHRS, CDR2 YFSETQ. J gave up 5 bases and V 4 bases, and 7 bases lay outside the gene matches. Drawing the rest from reference TRBV5-1 and TRBJ2-7, the complete variable domain is KAGVTQTPRYLIKTRGQQVTLSCSPISGHRSVSWYQQTPGQGLQFLFEYFSETQRNKGNFPGRFSGRQFSNSRSEMNVSTLELGDSALYLCASSKTGTGNEQYFGPGTRLTVT.

The chain links TRBV30 to TRBJ1-2; 9 positions agree with TRBD1. Germline V lookup: CDR1 GTSNPN, CDR2 SVGIG (reference sequence). V was clipped by 5 bases and J by 5 bases; unmatched bases: 6. The CDR3 length is 13 residues. The CDR3: CAWQGQGIYGYTF. CDR3 nucleotide sequence: TGTGCCTGGCAGGGACAGGGTATTTATGGCTACACCTTC.

This chain links TRBV5-1 with TRBJ2-3; possible D gene TRBD1, 6 bases. With 4 bases removed from V and 1 base from J, the gap between germline ends came to 13 bases. Per germline, CDR1 SGHRS and CDR2 YFSETQ. The CDR3 consists of 15 residues. The CDR3, as DNA: TGCGCCAGCAGCCCGACGACAGGCCGCACAGATACGCAGTATTTT. Translating gives CASSPTTGRTDTQYF.

CDR3: CATDEGARRPQHF. CDR3 in DNA: TGCGCCACCGACGAGGGGGCCCGTAGGCCCCAGCATTTT. This sequence joins TRBV10-2 and TRBJ1-5; 7 positions match TRBD1. The germline gives CDR1 WSHSY, CDR2 SAAADI. The CDR3 is made up of 13 amino acids. J gave up 9 bases and V 10 bases, and 12 bases lay outside the gene matches.

The rearrangement uses TRBV10-3 and TRBJ2-7, with TRBD2 matching 9 bases. V lost 7 bases, J lost 6 bases, and 7 bases stayed unmatched. The CDR3 extends over 13 amino acids. Germline CDR1 ENHRY, CDR2 SYGVKD. CDR3 protein: CAINIAGEGEQYF. In DNA, the CDR3 is TGTGCCATCAATATAGCGGGAGAGGGCGAGCAGTACTTC.

In nucleotides, the CDR3 is TGTGCCAGCAGCCCTGTCACAGGGGTTAATTCACCCCTCCACTTT. It is translated as CASSPVTGVNSPLHF. The V call is TRBV28, the J call TRBJ1-6, with 7 bases that match TRBD1. This CDR3 region has 15 residues. Germline CDR1 is MDHEN and CDR2 is SYDVKM. The ends lost 6 bases at V and 6 bases at J; junction bases unmatched: 8.